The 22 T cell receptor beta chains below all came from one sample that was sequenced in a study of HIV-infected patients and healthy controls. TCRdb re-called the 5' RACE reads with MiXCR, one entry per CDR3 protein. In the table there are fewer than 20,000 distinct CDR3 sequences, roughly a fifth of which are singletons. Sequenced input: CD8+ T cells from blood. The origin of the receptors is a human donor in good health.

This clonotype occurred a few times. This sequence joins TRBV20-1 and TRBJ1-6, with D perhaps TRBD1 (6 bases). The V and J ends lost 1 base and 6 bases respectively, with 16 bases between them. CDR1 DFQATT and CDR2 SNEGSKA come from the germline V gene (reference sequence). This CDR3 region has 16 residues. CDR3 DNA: TGCAGTGCTAGAGTGGCAGGGGAGTACTCTAATTCACCCCTCCACTTT. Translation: CSARVAGEYSNSPLHF.

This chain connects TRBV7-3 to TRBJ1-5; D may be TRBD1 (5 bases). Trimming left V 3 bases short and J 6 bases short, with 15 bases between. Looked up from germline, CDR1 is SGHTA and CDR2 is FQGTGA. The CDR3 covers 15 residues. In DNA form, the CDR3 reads TGTGCCAGCAGCTTTCTCGGGAAGGGGAGTCAGCCCCAGCATTTT. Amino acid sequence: CASSFLGKGSQPQHF.

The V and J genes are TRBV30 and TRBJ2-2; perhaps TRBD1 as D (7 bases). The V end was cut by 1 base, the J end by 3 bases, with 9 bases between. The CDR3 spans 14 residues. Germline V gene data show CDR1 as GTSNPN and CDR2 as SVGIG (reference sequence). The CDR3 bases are TGTGCCTGGAGTGGCGGGACAGACACCGGGGAGCTGTTTTTT. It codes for CAWSGGTDTGELFF.

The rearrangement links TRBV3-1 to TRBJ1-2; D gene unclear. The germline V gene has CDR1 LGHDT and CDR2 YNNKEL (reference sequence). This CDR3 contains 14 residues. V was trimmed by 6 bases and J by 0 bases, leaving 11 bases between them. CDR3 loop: CASRSVGSNYGYTF. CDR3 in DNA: TGTGCCAGCAGATCGGTAGGATCTAACTATGGCTACACCTTC.

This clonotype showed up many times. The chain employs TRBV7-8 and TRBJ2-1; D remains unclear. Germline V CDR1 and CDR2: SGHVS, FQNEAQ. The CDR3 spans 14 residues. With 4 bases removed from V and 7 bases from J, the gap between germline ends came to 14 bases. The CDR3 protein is CASSSIPTTNEQFF. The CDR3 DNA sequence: TGTGCCAGCAGCTCGATCCCCACTACAAATGAGCAGTTCTTC.

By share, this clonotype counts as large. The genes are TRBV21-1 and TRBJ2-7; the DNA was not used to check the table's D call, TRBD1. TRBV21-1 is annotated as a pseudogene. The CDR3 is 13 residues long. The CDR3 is CASSKIVARAGYF. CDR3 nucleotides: TGTGCCAGCAGCAAAATCGTTGCCAGGGCGGGGTACTTC.

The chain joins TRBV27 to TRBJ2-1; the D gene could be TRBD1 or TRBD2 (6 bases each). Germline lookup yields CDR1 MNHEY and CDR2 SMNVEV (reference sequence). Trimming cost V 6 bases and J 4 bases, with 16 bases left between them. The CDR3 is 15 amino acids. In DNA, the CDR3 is TGTGCCAGCAGCCGTAGACTAGGGGGGTACAATGAGCAGTTCTTC. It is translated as CASSRRLGGYNEQFF.

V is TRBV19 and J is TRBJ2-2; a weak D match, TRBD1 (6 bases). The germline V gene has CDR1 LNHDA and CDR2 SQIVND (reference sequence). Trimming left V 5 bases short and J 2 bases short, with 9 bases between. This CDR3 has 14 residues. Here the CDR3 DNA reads TGTGCCAGTAGTTGGACAGAAAACACCGGGGAGCTGTTTTTT. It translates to CASSWTENTGELFF.

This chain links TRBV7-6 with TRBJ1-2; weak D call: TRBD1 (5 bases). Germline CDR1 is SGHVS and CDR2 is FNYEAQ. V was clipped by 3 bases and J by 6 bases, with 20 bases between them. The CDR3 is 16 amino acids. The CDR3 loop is CASSFVQGVRVDGYTF. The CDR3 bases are TGTGCCAGCAGCTTCGTCCAAGGGGTCAGGGTTGATGGCTACACCTTC.

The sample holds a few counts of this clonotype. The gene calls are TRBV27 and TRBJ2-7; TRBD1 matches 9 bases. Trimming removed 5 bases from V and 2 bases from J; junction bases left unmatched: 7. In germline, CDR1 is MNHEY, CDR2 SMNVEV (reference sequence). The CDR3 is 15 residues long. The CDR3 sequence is CASSPTGGVAYEQYF. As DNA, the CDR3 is TGTGCCAGCAGTCCTACAGGGGGCGTCGCCTACGAGCAGTACTTC.

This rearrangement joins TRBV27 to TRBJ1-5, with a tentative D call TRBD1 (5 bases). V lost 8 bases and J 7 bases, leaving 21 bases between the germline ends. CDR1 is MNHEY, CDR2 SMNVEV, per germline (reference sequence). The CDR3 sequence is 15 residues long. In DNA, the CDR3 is TGTGCCAGCCGCCTTTACGGGCGAGGGGAGCAGCCCCAGCATTTT. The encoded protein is CASRLYGRGEQPQHF.

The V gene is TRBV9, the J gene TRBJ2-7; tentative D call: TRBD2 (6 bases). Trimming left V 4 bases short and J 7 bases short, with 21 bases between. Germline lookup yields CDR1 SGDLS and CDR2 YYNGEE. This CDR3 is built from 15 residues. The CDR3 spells CASSIGLTLLEEQYF. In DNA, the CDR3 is TGTGCCAGCAGCATAGGACTAACCCTTTTGGAGGAGCAGTACTTC.

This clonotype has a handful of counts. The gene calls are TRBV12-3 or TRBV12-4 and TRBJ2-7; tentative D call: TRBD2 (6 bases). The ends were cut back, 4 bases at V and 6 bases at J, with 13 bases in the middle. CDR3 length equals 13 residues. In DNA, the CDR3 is TGTGCCAGCAGTTCCGGGGGAAAGGGCGAGCAGTACTTC. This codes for CASSSGGKGEQYF.

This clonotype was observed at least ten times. The CDR3 loop reads CASGFGGGNNEQFF. CDR3 coding DNA: TGTGCTAGTGGTTTTGGCGGGGGGAACAATGAGCAGTTCTTC. The chain uses TRBV12-5 and TRBJ2-1; TRBD2 matches 8 bases. The CDR3 runs to 14 residues. Trimming at V came to 3 bases and at J to 5 bases, leaving 3 bases not matched to a gene. CDR1 is LGHNT and CDR2 is FRNRAP in the germline V gene.

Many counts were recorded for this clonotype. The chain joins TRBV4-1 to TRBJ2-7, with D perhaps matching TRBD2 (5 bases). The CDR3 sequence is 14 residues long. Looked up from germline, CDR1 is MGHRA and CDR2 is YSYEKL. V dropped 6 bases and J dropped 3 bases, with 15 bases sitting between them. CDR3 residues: CASRPDRAGYEQYF. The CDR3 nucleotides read TGCGCCAGCAGACCAGATAGGGCGGGCTACGAGCAGTACTTC.

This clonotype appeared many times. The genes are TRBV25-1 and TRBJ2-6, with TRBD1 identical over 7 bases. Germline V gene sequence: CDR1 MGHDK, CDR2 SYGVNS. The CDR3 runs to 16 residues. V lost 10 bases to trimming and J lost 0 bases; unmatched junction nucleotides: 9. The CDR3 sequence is CATQDRFYSGANVLTF. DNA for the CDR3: TGTGCCACTCAGGACAGGTTCTACTCTGGGGCCAACGTCCTGACTTTC.

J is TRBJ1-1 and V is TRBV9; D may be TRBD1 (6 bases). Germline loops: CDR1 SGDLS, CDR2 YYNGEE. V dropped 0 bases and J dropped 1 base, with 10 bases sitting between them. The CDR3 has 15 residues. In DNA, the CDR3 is TGTGCCAGCAGCGTAGTGTTGGGGGCGAACACTGAAGCTTTCTTT. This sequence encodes CASSVVLGANTEAFF.

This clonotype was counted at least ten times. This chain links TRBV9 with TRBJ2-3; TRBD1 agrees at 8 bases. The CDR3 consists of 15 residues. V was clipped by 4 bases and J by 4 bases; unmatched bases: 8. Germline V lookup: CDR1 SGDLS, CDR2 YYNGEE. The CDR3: CASSPPTGGPDTQYF. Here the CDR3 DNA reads TGTGCCAGCAGCCCCCCCACAGGGGGTCCAGATACGCAGTATTTT.

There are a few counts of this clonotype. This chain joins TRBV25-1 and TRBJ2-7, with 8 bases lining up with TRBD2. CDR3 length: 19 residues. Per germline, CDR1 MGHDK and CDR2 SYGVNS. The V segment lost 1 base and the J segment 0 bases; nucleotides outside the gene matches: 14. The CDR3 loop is CASSELPSSAGDYSYEQYF. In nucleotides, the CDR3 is TGTGCCAGCAGTGAATTACCGTCCTCAGCGGGGGACTACTCCTACGAGCAGTACTTC.

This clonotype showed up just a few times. The CDR3 DNA is TGTGCCACCAGTGATTTGTGGAGCGGGAGAGATACGCAGTATTTT. Encoded protein: CATSDLWSGRDTQYF. The chain couples TRBV24-1 to TRBJ2-3, with 8 bases lining up with TRBD2. With 0 bases clipped from V and 5 bases from J, the junction kept 3 bases outside the gene matches. There are 15 residues in the CDR3. Germline CDR1 KGHDR, CDR2 SFDVKD.

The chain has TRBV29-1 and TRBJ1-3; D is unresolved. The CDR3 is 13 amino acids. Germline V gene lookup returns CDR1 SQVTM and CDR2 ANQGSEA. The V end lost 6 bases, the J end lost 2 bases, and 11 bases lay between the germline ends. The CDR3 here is CSVDLGPGNTIYF. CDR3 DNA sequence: TGCAGCGTAGACCTGGGCCCTGGAAACACCATATATTTT.

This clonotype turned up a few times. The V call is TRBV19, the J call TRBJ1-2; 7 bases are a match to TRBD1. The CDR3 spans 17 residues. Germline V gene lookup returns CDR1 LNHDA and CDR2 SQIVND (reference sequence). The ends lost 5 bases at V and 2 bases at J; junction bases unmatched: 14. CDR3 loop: CASSPGDRALRNYGYTF. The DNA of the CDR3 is TGTGCCAGTAGTCCAGGGGACAGAGCTCTCCGCAACTATGGCTACACCTTC. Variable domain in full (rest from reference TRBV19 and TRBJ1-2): DGGITQSPKYLFRKEGQNVTLSCEQNLNHDAMYWYRQDPGQGLRLIYYSQIVNDFQKGDIAEGYSVSREKKESFPLTVTSAQKNPTAFYLCASSPGDRALRNYGYTFGSGTRLTVV.